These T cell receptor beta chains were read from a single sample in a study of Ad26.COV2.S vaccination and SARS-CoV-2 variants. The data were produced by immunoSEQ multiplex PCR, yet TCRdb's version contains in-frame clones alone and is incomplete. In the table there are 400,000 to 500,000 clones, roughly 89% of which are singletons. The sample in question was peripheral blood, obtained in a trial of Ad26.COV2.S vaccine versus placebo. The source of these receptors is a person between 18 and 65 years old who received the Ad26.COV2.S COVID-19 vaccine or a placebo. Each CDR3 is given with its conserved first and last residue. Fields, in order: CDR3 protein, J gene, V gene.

CDR3: CASSHNQRANYNEQFF; J: TRBJ2-1; V: TRBV4-2
CDR3: CASSPWGPGATDTQYF; J: TRBJ2-3; V: TRBV11-1
CDR3: CASSYGGLYGYTF; J: TRBJ1-2; V: TRBV6-5
CDR3: CAISDPLAGGGETQYF; J: TRBJ2-5; V: TRBV10-3
CDR3: CASSLVAVSSYNEQFF; J: TRBJ2-1; V: TRBV5-1
CDR3: CASSSASGGSGANVLTF; J: TRBJ2-6; V: TRBV5-1
CDR3: CASSEGMNTEAFF; J: TRBJ1-1; V: TRBV5-1
CDR3: CSASRQGWGYTF; J: TRBJ1-2; V: TRBV20-1
CDR3: CASRTGTSVGNEQFF; J: TRBJ2-1; V: TRBV5-1
CDR3: CASRFWGTEAFF; J: TRBJ1-1; V: TRBV19
CDR3: CASSVVTSGTGELFF; J: TRBJ2-2; V: TRBV9
CDR3: CATSYPGALGETQYF; J: TRBJ2-5; V: TRBV15